Listed below are T cell receptor beta chains from one sample, sequenced in a study of technical replicates of blood from a few donors. Clones were sequenced by immunoSEQ multiplex PCR, and TCRdb holds only the in-frame ones, with some missing. In the table there are just under 100,000 clones, about 96% of which are singletons. The sequenced sample consisted of T cells isolated from PBMCs. The receptors here all came from a human donor in good health. CDR3s include the opening cysteine and the closing phenylalanine or tryptophan. A D gene is named only where the DNA matches it firmly.

CDR3 protein: CASSSGDSDTNYGYTF
D gene: NA
V gene: TRBV11-3

CDR3 protein: CASSLGTGFAGNTIYF
D gene: NA
V gene: TRBV5-4

CDR3 protein: CASSQPSGGTETSTDTQYF
D gene: TRBD2
V gene: TRBV4-2

CDR3 protein: CASGFGAGNTYNEQFF
D gene: NA
V gene: TRBV12-5

CDR3 protein: CASSSNGGGLNQPQHF
D gene: TRBD1
V gene: TRBV18

CDR3 protein: CASSLGAGSYEQYF
D gene: NA
V gene: TRBV11-2

CDR3 protein: CACYRDNQPQHF
D gene: NA
V gene: TRBV30

CDR3 protein: CASSYSRDRGNIQYF
D gene: TRBD1
V gene: TRBV6-5

CDR3 protein: CASSLGAPTYGYTF
D gene: NA
V gene: TRBV5-1

CDR3 protein: CASSAWDRGLTEAFF
D gene: TRBD1
V gene: TRBV9

CDR3 protein: CASSYLPGSNQPQHF
D gene: NA
V gene: TRBV5-1

CDR3 protein: CASSPTGDEQYF
D gene: TRBD1
V gene: TRBV4-1

CDR3 protein: CASSPPEGSETQYF
D gene: NA
V gene: TRBV13

CDR3 protein: CASSRSFGRAGLAYEQYF
D gene: TRBD2
V gene: TRBV5-4

CDR3 protein: CASSPQVSSYEQYF
D gene: NA
V gene: TRBV9

CDR3 protein: CASSSAGGPGEQYF
D gene: TRBD2
V gene: TRBV27

CDR3 protein: CASSLILAGTGEQYF
D gene: TRBD2
V gene: TRBV11-3

CDR3 protein: CASSFRLENTDTQYF
D gene: NA
V gene: TRBV5-6

CDR3 protein: CASSPSLGGYEQYF
D gene: NA
V gene: TRBV4-1

CDR3 protein: CASFRFRGMNTEAFF
D gene: NA
V gene: TRBV19

CDR3 protein: CASSSTSGSTDTQYF
D gene: TRBD2
V gene: TRBV2

CDR3 protein: CASSYSLRGIQFF
D gene: NA
V gene: TRBV6-5

CDR3 protein: CASKLRGHDGNYGYTF
D gene: TRBD1
V gene: TRBV5-7

CDR3 protein: CASSLIGRGGYYEQYF
D gene: TRBD2
V gene: TRBV5-1

CDR3 protein: CASSFEGVTAYEQYF
D gene: NA
V gene: TRBV27

CDR3 protein: CASSQVRPSGRFYEQYF
D gene: TRBD2
V gene: TRBV4-1

CDR3 protein: CASTQASSHF
D gene: NA
V gene: TRBV6-4

CDR3 protein: CASSLVGQLNTEAFF
D gene: NA
V gene: TRBV5-1

CDR3 protein: CASGSNQGQVVGYTF
D gene: TRBD1
V gene: TRBV12-5

CDR3 protein: CASSARGNYGYTF
D gene: NA
V gene: TRBV9

CDR3 protein: CAWSLPRGTEAFF
D gene: NA
V gene: TRBV30

CDR3 protein: CASSLGRGQGRTEAFF
D gene: TRBD1
V gene: TRBV7-9

CDR3 protein: CASSLLGSGTYNEQFF
D gene: NA
V gene: TRBV5-1

CDR3 protein: CASSAQRGAHYEQYF
D gene: TRBD2
V gene: TRBV11-2

CDR3 protein: CASSLTENSPFHF
D gene: NA
V gene: TRBV5-6

CDR3 protein: CASSHIADSPNTEAFF
D gene: NA
V gene: TRBV5-8

CDR3 protein: CASSFRGGTYNEQFF
D gene: NA
V gene: TRBV5-1

CDR3 protein: CASSLGWATDTQYF
D gene: NA
V gene: TRBV5-1

CDR3 protein: CASSLARLTWQETQYF
D gene: NA
V gene: TRBV11-1

CDR3 protein: CASSRTSGTYNEQFF
D gene: TRBD2
V gene: TRBV27

CDR3 protein: CASSYSGINNYGYTF
D gene: NA
V gene: TRBV6-5

CDR3 protein: CAWSLGQGARDEQFF
D gene: TRBD1
V gene: TRBV30

CDR3 protein: CASSLISGELFF
D gene: NA
V gene: TRBV5-6

CDR3 protein: CASSARTPNTIYF
D gene: NA
V gene: TRBV6-1

CDR3 protein: CASSSPYEQYF
D gene: NA
V gene: TRBV13